These 23 T cell receptor beta chains originate from one sample sequenced in a study of T cell responses to AZD1222 COVID-19 vaccine. Assay: immunoSEQ multiplex PCR; the TCRdb copy retains only in-frame clones and omits some. The sample holds about 70,000 clones, 70% to 90% seen once. The source was peripheral blood, collected 28 days after the second AZD1222 dose. The source of these receptors is an adult who received the AZD1222 COVID-19 vaccine.

This chain connects TRBV29-1 to TRBJ2-7; 12 bases agree with TRBD2. The CDR3 has 13 amino acids. Trimming at V came to 4 bases and at J to 3 bases, leaving 1 base not matched to a gene. Germline CDR1 and CDR2: SQVTM and ANQGSEA. In DNA form, the CDR3 reads TGCAGCGTTGGACTAGCGGGAGACTACGAGCAGTACTTC. Its translation is CSVGLAGDYEQYF.

V gene TRBV6-5 combines with J gene TRBJ1-6; D is perhaps TRBD1 (5 bases). The V gene's germline CDR1 is MNHEY and CDR2 SVGAGI. The CDR3 is 14 residues long. With 6 bases removed from V and 8 bases from J, the gap between germline ends came to 14 bases. CDR3 sequence: CASSPRDGDSPLHF. The DNA for the CDR3 is TGTGCCAGCAGCCCCCGGGACGGAGATTCACCCCTCCACTTT.

The chain uses TRBV4-1 and TRBJ1-6; D is undetermined. The CDR3 has 16 residues. From germline, CDR1 is MGHRA and CDR2 YSYEKL. V was clipped by 0 bases and J by 4 bases, with 10 bases between them. CDR3 protein: CASSQEFGVYNSPLHF. CDR3 DNA sequence: TGCGCCAGCAGCCAAGAGTTTGGGGTATATAATTCACCCCTCCACTTT.

V and J are TRBV9 and TRBJ2-1; D perhaps matches TRBD2 (6 bases). The V end was cut by 0 bases, the J end by 6 bases, with 13 bases between. The germline CDR1 and CDR2 sequences are SGDLS and YYNGEE. This CDR3 spans 15 amino acids. The CDR3 nucleotides are TGTGCCAGCAGCGTAGTAGCGGAGAAACTCAATGAGCAGTTCTTC. Amino acid sequence: CASSVVAEKLNEQFF.

Notes on this clone: One end of the junction does not line up with germline, which may come from a read error. The chain links TRBV30 to TRBJ2-1, with 11 bases lining up with TRBD2. The CDR3 consists of 13 residues. The V gene's germline CDR1 is GTSNPN and CDR2 SVGIG (reference sequence). CDR3 DNA: TGTGCCTGGAGAGGGACTAGCGGCTACCCCGTGCTCTTC. Translation: CAWRGTSGYPVLF.

V usage is TRBV28 and J usage is TRBJ1-2; D is unresolved. The CDR3 loop spans 12 amino acids. Trimming removed 5 bases at V and 8 bases at J, with 12 bases between. CDR1 is MDHEN and CDR2 is SYDVKM in the germline V gene. The CDR3 nucleotides are TGTGCCAGCAGTAAATTGGTAGGAGGCTACACCTTC. This codes for CASSKLVGGYTF.

A remark on this clone: One end of the junction does not line up with germline, which may come from a read error. This same CDR3 is encoded by further DNA sequences in the sample. V is TRBV6-5 and J is TRBJ1-2, with D tentatively TRBD1 (5 bases). Looked up from germline, CDR1 is MNHEY and CDR2 is SVGAGI. There are 15 residues in the CDR3. As DNA, the CDR3 is TGTGCCAGCTCCTCGATCTTAGACAGTTCCTATGGCTACACTTTC. Residues: CASSSILDSSYGYTF.

The CDR3 nucleotides are TGTGCCTGGAGACAGGGTTACGAGCAGTACTTC. This translates into CAWRQGYEQYF. J is TRBJ2-7 and V is TRBV30, with TRBD1 as a possible D gene (6 bases). The germline V gene has CDR1 GTSNPN and CDR2 SVGIG (reference sequence). Between the trimmed V and J ends, which lost 3 bases and 4 bases, there was a span of 7 bases. This CDR3 has 11 residues.

The rearrangement links TRBV24-1 to TRBJ2-1, with TRBD2 identical over 7 bases. Germline values: CDR1 KGHDR, CDR2 SFDVKD. The CDR3 is made up of 16 amino acids. After removal of 5 bases from V and 12 bases from J, the junction contained 18 bases not matched to a gene. The CDR3 sequence: CATSGTSSGSQYGQFF. Here the CDR3 DNA reads TGTGCCACCAGTGGTACGTCTAGCGGCAGCCAATATGGGCAGTTCTTC.

This clone was detected only a few times. The V call is TRBV20-1, the J call TRBJ2-1; D is unclear. This CDR3 spans 15 amino acids. Trimming pared 3 bases from V and 1 base from J, leaving 13 bases between. CDR1 is DFQATT and CDR2 is SNEGSKA in the germline V gene (reference sequence). For the CDR3, the DNA is TGCAGTGCTAGTACGGCGAGAACGTCCTACAATGAGCAGTTCTTC. It yields the protein CSASTARTSYNEQFF.

The rearrangement joins TRBV6-5 to TRBJ1-5; D perhaps matches TRBD1 (6 bases). Trimming removed 5 bases from V and 7 bases from J, with 18 bases in between. Germline V gene lookup returns CDR1 MNHEY and CDR2 SVGAGI. This CDR3 contains 15 residues. This CDR3 reads CASSNFGGAGQPQHF. The DNA of the CDR3 is TGTGCCAGCAGTAATTTTGGGGGCGCCGGGCAGCCCCAGCATTTT.

The V and J genes are TRBV27 and TRBJ1-5; TRBD1 aligns across 8 bases. Germline-derived CDR1 and CDR2 are MNHEY and SMNVEV (reference sequence). V lost 5 bases, J lost 4 bases, and 4 bases stayed unmatched. The CDR3 length is 14 residues. The CDR3 protein is CASSPRTGNQPQHF. The CDR3 DNA sequence: TGTGCCAGCAGTCCGAGGACAGGGAATCAGCCCCAGCATTTT.

The chain recombines TRBV14 with TRBJ2-1; the D is unclear. The CDR3 loop spans 15 amino acids. Germline lookup yields CDR1 SGHDN and CDR2 FVKESK. V lost 6 bases and J lost 5, with 17 bases in between. CDR3 residues: CASSPPSSGDNEQFF. The CDR3 coding sequence is TGTGCCAGCAGTCCCCCGTCCTCTGGGGACAATGAGCAGTTCTTC. The full variable domain, its missing parts supplied by reference TRBV14 and TRBJ2-1, is EAGVTQFPSHSVIEKGQTVTLRCDPISGHDNLYWYRRVMGKEIKFLLHFVKESKQDESGMPNNRFLAERTGGTYSTLKVQPAELEDSGVYFCASSPPSSGDNEQFFGPGTRLTVL.

J is TRBJ1-1 and V is TRBV7-8, with D unresolved. CDR3 size: 15 residues. V lost 1 base, J lost 1 base, and 10 bases lay in between. Germline CDR1 and CDR2: SGHVS and FQNEAQ. The CDR3 DNA reads TGTGCCAGCAGCTTAGTGGGCCGGCCGAACACTGAAGCTTTCTTT. Its translation: CASSLVGRPNTEAFF.

The sample holds a few counts of this clone. The rearrangement joins TRBV19 to TRBJ2-1; 9 bases fit TRBD2. Trimming at V came to 5 bases and at J to 3 bases, leaving 5 bases not matched to a gene. CDR3 length: 15 amino acids. Per germline, CDR1 LNHDA and CDR2 SQIVND (reference sequence). The CDR3 spells CASSLTSGDYNEQFF. In DNA form, the CDR3 reads TGTGCCAGTAGTTTGACTAGCGGAGACTACAATGAGCAGTTCTTC.

The chain joins TRBV7-8 to TRBJ2-7; a weak D match, TRBD2 (5 bases). V lost 5 bases, J lost 4 bases, and 15 bases lay in between. CDR3 size: 14 residues. The germline V gene encodes CDR1 SGHVS and CDR2 FQNEAQ. Here the CDR3 reads CASSLDLDLYEQYF. Written as DNA, the CDR3 is TGTGCCAGCAGCCTAGACCTGGACTTGTACGAGCAGTACTTC.

The chain links TRBV10-2 to TRBJ2-7, with D perhaps matching TRBD2 (5 bases). Looked up from germline, CDR1 is WSHSY and CDR2 is SAAADI. With 6 bases removed from V and 9 bases from J, the gap between germline ends came to 12 bases. There are 11 residues in the CDR3. The CDR3 reads CASRDGVWQYF. The DNA for the CDR3 is TGCGCCAGCAGGGACGGGGTTTGGCAGTACTTC.

The rearrangement uses TRBV30 and TRBJ2-1; D is unresolved. The CDR3 sequence is 13 residues long. Per the germline V gene, CDR1 is GTSNPN and CDR2 is SVGIG (reference sequence). The ends were cut back, 2 bases at V and 0 bases at J, with 5 bases in the middle. The DNA of the CDR3 is TGTGCCTGGAGTCCCTACTCCTACAATGAGCAGTTCTTC. As protein: CAWSPYSYNEQFF.

V and J are TRBV9 and TRBJ1-1; D might be TRBD1 (5 bases). Trimming cost V 3 bases and J 4 bases, with 10 bases left between them. In germline, CDR1 is SGDLS, CDR2 YYNGEE. The CDR3 contains 13 residues. CDR3 coding DNA: TGTGCCAGCAGCGCGACCGGGGGCACTGAAGCTTTCTTT. Translated: CASSATGGTEAFF.

V and J are TRBV10-2 and TRBJ2-3; 9 bases fit TRBD2. Germline lookup yields CDR1 WSHSY and CDR2 SAAADI. The CDR3 extends over 15 amino acids. Germline trimming cut 8 bases from V and 3 bases from J; bases unmatched to any gene: 9. CDR3 residues: CASRPSGTRTDTQYF. The DNA for the CDR3 is TGCGCCAGCCGACCTAGCGGGACAAGAACAGATACGCAGTATTTT.

V usage is TRBV4-1 and J usage is TRBJ2-3; D is possibly TRBD1 or TRBD2 (5 bases each). Per the germline V gene, CDR1 is MGHRA and CDR2 is YSYEKL. Trimming removed 0 bases from V and 2 bases from J, with 9 bases in between. CDR3 length: 15 amino acids. The DNA for the CDR3 is TGCGCCAGCAGCCAAGAGTGGGGGTCCACAGATACGCAGTATTTT. Its protein product is CASSQEWGSTDTQYF.

This chain uses TRBV5-5 with TRBJ1-1; tentative D call: TRBD1 (5 bases). Looked up from germline, CDR1 is SGHKS and CDR2 is YYEKEE (reference sequence). Between the trimmed V and J ends, which lost 1 base and 0 bases, there was a span of 16 bases. The CDR3 sequence is 17 residues long. Here the CDR3 reads CASSLYVGRAMNTEAFF. CDR3 DNA sequence: TGTGCCAGCAGCTTGTATGTCGGCAGGGCGATGAACACTGAAGCTTTCTTT.

The rearrangement uses TRBV6-6 and TRBJ1-4; 8 positions match TRBD1. The CDR3 totals 14 residues. V lost 6 bases, J lost 6 bases, and 6 bases stayed unmatched. From germline, CDR1 is MNHNY and CDR2 SVGAGI (reference sequence). The CDR3 region is CASRDRGVDEKLFF. CDR3 nucleotide sequence: TGTGCCAGCAGAGACAGGGGAGTGGATGAAAAACTGTTTTTT.